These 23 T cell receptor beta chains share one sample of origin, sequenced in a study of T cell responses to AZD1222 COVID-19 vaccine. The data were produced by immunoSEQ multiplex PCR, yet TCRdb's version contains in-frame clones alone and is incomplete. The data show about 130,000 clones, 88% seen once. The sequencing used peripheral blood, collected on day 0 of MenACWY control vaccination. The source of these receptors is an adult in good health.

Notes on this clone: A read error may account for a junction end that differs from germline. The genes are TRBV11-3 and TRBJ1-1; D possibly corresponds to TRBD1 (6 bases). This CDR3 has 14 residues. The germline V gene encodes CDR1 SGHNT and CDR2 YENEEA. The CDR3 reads CASSLDLAGEIGIF. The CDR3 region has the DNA TGTGCCAGCAGCTTAGATCTGGCAGGGGAAATCGGGATCTTT.

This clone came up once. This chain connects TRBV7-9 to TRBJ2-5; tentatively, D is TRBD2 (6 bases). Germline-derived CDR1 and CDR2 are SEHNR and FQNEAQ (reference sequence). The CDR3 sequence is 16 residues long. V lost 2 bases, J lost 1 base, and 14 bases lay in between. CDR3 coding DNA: TGTGCCAGCAGCTTATTCGCTCGGGGGACCCAAGAGACCCAGTACTTC. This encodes CASSLFARGTQETQYF.

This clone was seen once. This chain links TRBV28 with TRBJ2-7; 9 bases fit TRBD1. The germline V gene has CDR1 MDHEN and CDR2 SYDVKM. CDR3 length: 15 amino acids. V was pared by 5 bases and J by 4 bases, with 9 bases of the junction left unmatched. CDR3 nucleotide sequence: TGTGCCAGCAGTATAAGACAGGGGGTCTGGTACGAGCAGTACTTC. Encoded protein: CASSIRQGVWYEQYF.

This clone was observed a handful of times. The CDR3 nucleotides read TGCGCCAGTATAATGAACACTGAAGCTTTCTTT. This translates into CASIMNTEAFF. V and J are TRBV5-1 and TRBJ1-1; no definite D call. V lost 8 bases, J lost 0 bases, and 5 bases lay in between. Per germline, CDR1 SGHRS and CDR2 YFSETQ. The CDR3 extends over 11 amino acids.

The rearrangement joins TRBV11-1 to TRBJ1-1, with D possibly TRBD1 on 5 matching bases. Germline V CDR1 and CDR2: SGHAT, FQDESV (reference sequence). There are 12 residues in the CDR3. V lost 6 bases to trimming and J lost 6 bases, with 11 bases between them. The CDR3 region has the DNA TGTGCCAGCAGTCACAGGATCCCTGAAGCTTTCTTT. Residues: CASSHRIPEAFF.

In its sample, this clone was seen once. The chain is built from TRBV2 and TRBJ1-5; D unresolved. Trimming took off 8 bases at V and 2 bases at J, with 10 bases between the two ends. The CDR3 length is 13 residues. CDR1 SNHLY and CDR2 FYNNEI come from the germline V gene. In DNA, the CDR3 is TGTGCCAGCGGTCGGGAAGGCAATCAGCCCCAGCATTTT. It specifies CASGREGNQPQHF.

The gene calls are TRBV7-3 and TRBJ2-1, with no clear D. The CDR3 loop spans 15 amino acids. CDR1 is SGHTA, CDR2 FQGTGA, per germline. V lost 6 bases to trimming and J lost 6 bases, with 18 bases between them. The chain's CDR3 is CASRTRNPRANEQFF. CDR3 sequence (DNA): TGTGCCAGCAGGACCCGGAACCCGCGAGCCAATGAGCAGTTCTTC.

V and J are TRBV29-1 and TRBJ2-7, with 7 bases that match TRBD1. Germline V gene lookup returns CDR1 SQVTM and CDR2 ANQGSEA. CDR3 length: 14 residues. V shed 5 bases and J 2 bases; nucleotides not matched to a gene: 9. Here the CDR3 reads CSVPPGQRTYEQYF. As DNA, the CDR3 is TGCAGCGTTCCCCCGGGACAGAGGACCTACGAGCAGTACTTC.

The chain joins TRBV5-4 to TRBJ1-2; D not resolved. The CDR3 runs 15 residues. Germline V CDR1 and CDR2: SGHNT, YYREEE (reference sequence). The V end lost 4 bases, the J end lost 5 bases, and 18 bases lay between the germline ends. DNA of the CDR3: TGTGCCAGCAGCAGACGGCCGGACGAGAGGTATGGCTACACCTTC. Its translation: CASSRRPDERYGYTF.

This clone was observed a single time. This CDR3 reads CASSLAPAGGTDTQYF. CDR3 DNA: TGCGCCAGCAGCTTGGCCCCAGCGGGGGGCACAGATACGCAGTATTTT. The rearrangement uses TRBV5-1 and TRBJ2-3; 8 bases align to TRBD2. Trimming took 0 bases from V and 1 from J; bases not matched to a gene: 4. The CDR3 extends over 16 amino acids. In germline, CDR1 is SGHRS, CDR2 YFSETQ. The complete variable domain, with remaining parts taken from reference TRBV5-1 and TRBJ2-3, reads KAGVTQTPRYLIKTRGQQVTLSCSPISGHRSVSWYQQTPGQGLQFLFEYFSETQRNKGNFPGRFSGRQFSNSRSEMNVSTLELGDSALYLCASSLAPAGGTDTQYFGPGTRLTVL.

The CDR3 region is CASSLDSYEQYF. The CDR3 DNA reads as TGCGCCAGCAGCCTTGACAGCTACGAGCAGTACTTC. This rearrangement joins TRBV4-1 to TRBJ2-7, with D possibly being TRBD1 (5 bases). CDR1 and CDR2 from the germline V gene are MGHRA and YSYEKL. Trimming left V 4 bases short and J 3 bases short, with 7 bases between. The CDR3 spans 12 residues.

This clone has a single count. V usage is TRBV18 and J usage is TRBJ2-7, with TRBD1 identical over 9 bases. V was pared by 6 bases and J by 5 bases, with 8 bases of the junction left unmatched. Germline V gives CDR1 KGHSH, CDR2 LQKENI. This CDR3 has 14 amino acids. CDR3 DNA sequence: TGTGCCAGCTCTCCCGGGACAGGGAGGGACGAGCAGTACTTC. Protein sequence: CASSPGTGRDEQYF.

The DNA for the CDR3 is TGTGCCAGCAGTTTACCAATGAACACTGAAGCTTTCTTT. It is translated as CASSLPMNTEAFF. The chain links TRBV28 to TRBJ1-1, with D unclear. In germline, CDR1 is MDHEN, CDR2 SYDVKM. V gave up 2 bases and J gave up 0 bases, with 4 bases separating them. The CDR3 covers 13 residues.

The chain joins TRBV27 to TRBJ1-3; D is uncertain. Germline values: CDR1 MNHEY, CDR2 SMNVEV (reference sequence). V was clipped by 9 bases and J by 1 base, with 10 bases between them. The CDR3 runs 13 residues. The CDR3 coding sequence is TGTGCCAGTTGGCCGGTATCTGGAAACACCATATATTTT. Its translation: CASWPVSGNTIYF.

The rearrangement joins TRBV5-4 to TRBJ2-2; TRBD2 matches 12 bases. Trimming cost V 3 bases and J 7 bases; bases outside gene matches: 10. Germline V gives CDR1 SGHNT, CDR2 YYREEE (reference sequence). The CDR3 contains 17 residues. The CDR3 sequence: CASSSILAGGPGGELFF. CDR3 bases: TGTGCCAGCAGCTCCATCCTAGCGGGAGGGCCGGGCGGGGAGCTGTTTTTT. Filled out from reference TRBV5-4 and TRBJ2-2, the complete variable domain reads ETGVTQSPTHLIKTRGQQVTLRCSSQSGHNTVSWYQQALGQGPQFIFQYYREEENGRGNFPPRFSGLQFPNYSSELNVNALELDDSALYLCASSSILAGGPGGELFFGEGSRLTVL.

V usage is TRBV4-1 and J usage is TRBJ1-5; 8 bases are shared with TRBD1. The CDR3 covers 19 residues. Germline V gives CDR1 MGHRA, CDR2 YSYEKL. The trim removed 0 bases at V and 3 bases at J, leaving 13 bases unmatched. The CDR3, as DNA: TGCGCCAGCAGCCAAGAATTGCTCAGTGACAGGGGTGTCAATCAGCCCCAGCATTTT. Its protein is CASSQELLSDRGVNQPQHF.

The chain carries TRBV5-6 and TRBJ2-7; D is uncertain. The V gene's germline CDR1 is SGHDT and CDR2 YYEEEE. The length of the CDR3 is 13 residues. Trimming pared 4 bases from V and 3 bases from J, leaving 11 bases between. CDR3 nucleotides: TGTGCCAGCAGCCTAAATGAGTTCTACGAGCAGTACTTC. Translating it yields CASSLNEFYEQYF.

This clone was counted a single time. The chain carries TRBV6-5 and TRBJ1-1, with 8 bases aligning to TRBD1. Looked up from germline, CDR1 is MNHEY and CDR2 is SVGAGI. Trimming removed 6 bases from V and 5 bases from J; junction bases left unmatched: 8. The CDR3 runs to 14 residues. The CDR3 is CASSGQGGRTEAFF. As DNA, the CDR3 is TGTGCCAGCAGCGGACAGGGAGGAAGGACTGAAGCTTTCTTT.

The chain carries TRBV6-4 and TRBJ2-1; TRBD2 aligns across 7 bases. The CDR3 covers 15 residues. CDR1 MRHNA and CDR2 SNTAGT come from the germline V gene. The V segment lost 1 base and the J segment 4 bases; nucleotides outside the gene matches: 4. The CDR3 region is CASSDLGGAYNEQFF. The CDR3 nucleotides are TGTGCCAGCAGTGACTTGGGAGGGGCTTACAATGAGCAGTTCTTC.

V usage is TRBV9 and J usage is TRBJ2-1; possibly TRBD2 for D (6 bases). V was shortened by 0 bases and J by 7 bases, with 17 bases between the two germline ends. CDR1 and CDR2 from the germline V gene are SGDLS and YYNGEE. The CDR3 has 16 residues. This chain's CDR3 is CASSVVPAGNENEQFF. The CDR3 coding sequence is TGTGCCAGCAGCGTAGTACCCGCGGGAAATGAAAATGAGCAGTTCTTC.

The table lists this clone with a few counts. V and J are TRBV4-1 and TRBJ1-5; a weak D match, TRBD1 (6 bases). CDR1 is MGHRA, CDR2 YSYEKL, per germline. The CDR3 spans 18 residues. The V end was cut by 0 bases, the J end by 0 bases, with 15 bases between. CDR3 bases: TGCGCCAGCAGCCAAGATAGATTAGGGGGAATTAGCAATCAGCCCCAGCATTTT. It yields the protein CASSQDRLGGISNQPQHF.

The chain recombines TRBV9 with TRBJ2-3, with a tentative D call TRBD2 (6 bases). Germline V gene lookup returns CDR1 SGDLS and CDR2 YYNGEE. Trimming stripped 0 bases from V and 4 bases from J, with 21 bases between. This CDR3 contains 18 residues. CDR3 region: CASSVVGTGDGVSDTQYF. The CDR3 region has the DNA TGTGCCAGCAGCGTAGTCGGAACGGGAGACGGTGTGTCAGATACGCAGTATTTT. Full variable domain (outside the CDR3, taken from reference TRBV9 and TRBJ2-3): DSGVTQTPKHLITATGQRVTLRCSPRSGDLSVYWYQQSLDQGLQFLIQYYNGEERAKGNILERFSAQQFPDLHSELNLSSLELGDSALYFCASSVVGTGDGVSDTQYFGPGTRLTVL.

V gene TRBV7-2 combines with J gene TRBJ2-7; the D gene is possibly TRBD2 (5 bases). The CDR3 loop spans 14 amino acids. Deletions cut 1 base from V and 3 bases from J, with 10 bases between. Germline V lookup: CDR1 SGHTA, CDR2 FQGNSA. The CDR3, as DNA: TGTGCCAGCAGCTTAGTCCGGGGTGGCTACGAGCAGTACTTC. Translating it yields CASSLVRGGYEQYF.